The present T cell receptor (beta chain) was sequenced within a study of graft-versus-host responses after intestinal transplantation. About the research overall: Those transplanted obtained multivisceral, liver-intestinal, or isolated intestinal grafts.

Germline-derived CDR1 and CDR2 are SGHTA and FQGNSA. The CDR3 contains 15 residues. On this clone: Its antigen is undetermined. Sequence at one end of the junction differs from germline and may be a read error.

TCRdb's table, derived via immunoSEQ multiplex PCR, lists solely in-frame clones and lacks some. The sample has about 130,000 clones, around nine tenths seen once; the top ten hold around 0.19%. The chain is built from TRBV7-2 and TRBJ2-7, with D uncertain. This sequence was found in a human donor who received an intestinal transplant. Sequencing was performed on unstimulated CD4+ T cells sorted from spleen or lymph node cells, taken before intestinal transplant. The CDR3 nucleotides read TGTGCCAGCAGCTTAGTGGCACTGAGCTCCTACGGGCAGTACTTC. This sequence encodes CASSLVALSSYGQYF.